The clone carrying this T cell receptor beta chain was found a few times. Antigen unknown. The sample originates from a study of T cells in Graves' hyperthyroidism and ophthalmopathy. Amplified regions were TCR beta CDR3 sequences from RNA transcripts. Carried out on the TCR CDR3, a first-round RT-PCR used the HTBI primer set. Each CDR3 protein is one row after TCRdb ran MiXCR on the multiplex PCR reads. The repertoire consists of fewer than 750,000 distinct CDR3 sequences, with more than 12% occurring once and the leading ten covering around 12%. Germline V gene lookup returns CDR1 DFQATT and CDR2 SNEGSKA (reference sequence). Trimming removed 0 bases from V and 0 bases from J, with 15 bases in between. CDR3 length equals 17 residues. Study-level results: The authors' 13 V-J model separated ophthalmopathy from stable hyperthyroidism.

Each ophthalmopathy patient scored at least 3 on the Clinical Activity Score and at least 4 on NOSPECS grade, with duration under 3 months. Diagnoses were made from clinical symptoms, serum measures (thyroxine and TRAb), thyroid ultrasound and orbital computed tomography. V gene TRBV20-1 combines with J gene TRBJ2-1, with unresolved D. This clonotype was obtained from a woman aged 45-65 years with Graves' ophthalmopathy. Sequenced material: blood. The CDR3: CSARDHSNIGSYNEQFF. DNA for the CDR3: TGCAGTGCTAGAGATCATAGTAACATAGGCTCCTACAATGAGCAGTTCTTC.